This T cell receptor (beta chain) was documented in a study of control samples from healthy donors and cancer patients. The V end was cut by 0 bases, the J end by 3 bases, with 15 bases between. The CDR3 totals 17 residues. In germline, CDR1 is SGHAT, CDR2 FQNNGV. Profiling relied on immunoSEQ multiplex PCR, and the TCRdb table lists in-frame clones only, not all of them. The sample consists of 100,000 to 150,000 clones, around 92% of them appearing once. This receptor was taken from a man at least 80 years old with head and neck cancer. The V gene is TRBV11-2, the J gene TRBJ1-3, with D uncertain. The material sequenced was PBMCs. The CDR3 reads CASSLDKRASGGNTIYF. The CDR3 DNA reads TGTGCCAGCAGCTTAGATAAGAGGGCCTCTGGTGGAAACACCATATATTTT.